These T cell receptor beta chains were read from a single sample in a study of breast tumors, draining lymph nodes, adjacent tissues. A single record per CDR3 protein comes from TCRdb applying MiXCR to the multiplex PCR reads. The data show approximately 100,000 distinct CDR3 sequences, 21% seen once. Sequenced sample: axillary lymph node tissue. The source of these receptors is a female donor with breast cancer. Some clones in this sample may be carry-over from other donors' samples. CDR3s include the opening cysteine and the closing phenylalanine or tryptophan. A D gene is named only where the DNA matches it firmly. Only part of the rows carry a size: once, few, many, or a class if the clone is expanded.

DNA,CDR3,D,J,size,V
TGTGCCAGCAGTCCACAGGGGGCGCAACCATATGGCTACACCTTC,CASSPQGAQPYGYTF,TRBD1,TRBJ1-2,many,TRBV6-6
TGTGCCAGCGTCGCAGGGGGCTCCTCACCCCTCCACTTT,CASVAGGSSPLHF,TRBD1,TRBJ1-6,many,TRBV7-2
TGCGCCAGCAGCCCCCGACTAGCGGGAATAGTCTACGAGCAGTACTTC,CASSPRLAGIVYEQYF,TRBD2,TRBJ2-7,NA,TRBV4-1
TGCGCCAGCAGCCTGACAGGGGGAGATGAAAAACTGTTTTTT,CASSLTGGDEKLFF,TRBD1,TRBJ1-4,many,TRBV10-2
TGCGCCAGCAGTGAGGCTAGCATCGCCAATGAGCAGTTCTTC,CASSEASIANEQFF,NA,TRBJ2-1,many,TRBV5-1
TGCGCCAGCAGTGATGGGGGGGCGGACGGCTACACCTTC,CASSDGGADGYTF,NA,TRBJ1-2,many,TRBV10-2
TGTGCCAGCAGTGAAGCGCTTCCGGGGGGTGGGAAGACCCAGTACTTC,CASSEALPGGGKTQYF,TRBD2,TRBJ2-5,few,TRBV2
TGTGCCAGCAGCTCTCCCGGGGCCCTGATATATGGCTACACCTTC,CASSSPGALIYGYTF,NA,TRBJ1-2,few,TRBV9
TGCGCCAGCAACGGGGACGGATATGGCTACACCTTC,CASNGDGYGYTF,NA,TRBJ1-2,many,TRBV5-1
TGCGCCAGCAGTTTGGGGACAGGGGCCGGGGATGAGCAGTTCTTC,CASSLGTGAGDEQFF,TRBD1,TRBJ2-1,many,TRBV5-1
TGTGCCAGCAGTGACTCGACCGGGAGTCGTTCCTACGAGCAGTACTTC,CASSDSTGSRSYEQYF,NA,TRBJ2-7,many,TRBV6-4
TGTGCCAGCAGTGTGGTAAGCCAGCCCCAGCATTTT,CASSVVSQPQHF,NA,TRBJ1-5,NA,TRBV12-3/TRBV12-4
TGCAGTGCTAGAGACTCGGGACGGGAAGCTTTCTTT,CSARDSGREAFF,NA,TRBJ1-1,NA,TRBV20-1
TGCAGTGCTAGAGATGGGACGGGTGGAACCGGGGAGCTGTTTTTT,CSARDGTGGTGELFF,NA,TRBJ2-2,few,TRBV20-1
TGTGCCAGCAGCTTAAGGTTGTGGGTACAGGGTGCGCATAATTCACCCCTCCACTTT,CASSLRLWVQGAHNSPLHF,NA,TRBJ1-6,NA,TRBV11-2
TGCGCCAGCACGCCGGGGGCGAGGAGTAATGAAAAACTGTTTTTT,CASTPGARSNEKLFF,NA,TRBJ1-4,many,TRBV5-1
TGTGCCAGCAGTCCGGACAGGGGGCTTCTCGAGCAGTACTTC,CASSPDRGLLEQYF,TRBD1,TRBJ2-7,many,TRBV27
TGTGCCAGCTCACCAGACAGGCTTCAGAATAATTCACCCCTCCACTTT,CASSPDRLQNNSPLHF,NA,TRBJ1-6,few,TRBV18
TGTGCCAGCAGCGGCGCGGGGGGCGTCTCCGAGCAGTACTTC,CASSGAGGVSEQYF,TRBD2,TRBJ2-7,many,TRBV11-2
TGTGCCAGCAGCTGGATAGCGAGCGGGAGCTCCTACAATGAGCAGTTCTTC,CASSWIASGSSYNEQFF,TRBD2,TRBJ2-1,many,TRBV5-6
TGTGCCATCAGCCCCACAAATCAGCCCCAGCATTTT,CAISPTNQPQHF,NA,TRBJ1-5,many,TRBV10-3
TGTGCCAGCAGCTCCCCCGGGACAGGGTACAATGAGCAGTTCTTC,CASSSPGTGYNEQFF,TRBD1,TRBJ2-1,many,TRBV7-6
TGTGCCAGCAGCTTTAAGGGGACAGGGGGAGAGCAGTACTTC,CASSFKGTGGEQYF,TRBD1,TRBJ2-7,many,TRBV5-4
TGTGCCAGCAGTATAAGCGGGGGGGCCATTTATACGCAGTATTTT,CASSISGGAIYTQYF,TRBD2,TRBJ2-3,many,TRBV2
TGTGCCAGTAGTATAGATCAGGGGCGCGTGGATACGCAGTATTTT,CASSIDQGRVDTQYF,NA,TRBJ2-3,NA,TRBV19
TGTGCCAGCAGCTTAACAGGCACAGATACGCAGTATTTT,CASSLTGTDTQYF,NA,TRBJ2-3,many,TRBV7-2
TGTGCCAGCAGTTTAGTTGCCTCTGGAAACACCATATATTTT,CASSLVASGNTIYF,NA,TRBJ1-3,many,TRBV12-3/TRBV12-4
TGTGCCAGCAGTGAGAGGACAGGGTATAGCAATCAGCCCCAGCATTTT,CASSERTGYSNQPQHF,TRBD1,TRBJ1-5,few,TRBV6-1
TGCAGTGCTACACATCGGACAGGACAATCCCTAGAAGCTTTCTTT,CSATHRTGQSLEAFF,TRBD1,TRBJ1-1,NA,TRBV20-1
TGTGCCAGCAGCTTAGGAGGCATTCAGGACAGGGTTTACTTC,CASSLGGIQDRVYF,TRBD1,TRBJ2-7,many,TRBV11-3
TGTGCCAGCAGCTTAGCGAATAAAGATACGCAGTATTTT,CASSLANKDTQYF,NA,TRBJ2-3,many,TRBV7-9
TGTGCCAGCAGCTTTGGACAGTCGGGATCACCCCTCCACTTT,CASSFGQSGSPLHF,NA,TRBJ1-6,many,TRBV7-3
TGCGCCAGCAGCCCCGGACTAGCGGGAGAAGAGACCCAGTACTTC,CASSPGLAGEETQYF,TRBD2,TRBJ2-5,many,TRBV5-1
TGCGCCAGCAGTGAGTCGGTCGGCAAAGGGGAGCAGTACTTC,CASSESVGKGEQYF,NA,TRBJ2-7,many,TRBV10-2
TGTGCCAGCAGCTTAGTAGGCGGAAACACCATATATTTT,CASSLVGGNTIYF,NA,TRBJ1-3,many,TRBV7-9
TGTGCCAGCAGCTTGGGGCCCTGGGGAGCCTACAATGAGCAGTTCTTC,CASSLGPWGAYNEQFF,NA,TRBJ2-1,many,TRBV5-6
TGTGCCAGCATGGAGCTAGCGGGGGAGACAGATACGCAGTATTTT,CASMELAGETDTQYF,TRBD2,TRBJ2-3,NA,TRBV7-8
TGTGCCATCAGTGAGGGAATGGGGAACACTGAAGCTTTCTTT,CAISEGMGNTEAFF,NA,TRBJ1-1,few,TRBV10-3
TGTGCCAGCAGGGGAGGACAGTTTTCTGGGGCCAACGTCCTGACTTTC,CASRGGQFSGANVLTF,NA,TRBJ2-6,few,TRBV2